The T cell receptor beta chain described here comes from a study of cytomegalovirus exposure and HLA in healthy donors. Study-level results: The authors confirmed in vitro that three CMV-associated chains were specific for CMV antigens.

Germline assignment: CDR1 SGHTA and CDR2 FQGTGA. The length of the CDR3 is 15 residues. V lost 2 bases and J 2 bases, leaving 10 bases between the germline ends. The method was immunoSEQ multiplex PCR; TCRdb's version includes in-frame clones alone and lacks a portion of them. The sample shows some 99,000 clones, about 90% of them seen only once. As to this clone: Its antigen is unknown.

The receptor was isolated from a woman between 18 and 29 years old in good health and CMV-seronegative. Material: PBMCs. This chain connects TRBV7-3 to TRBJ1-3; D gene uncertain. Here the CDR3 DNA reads TGTGCCAGCAGCTTAGTGGCAGGTGCTGGAAACACCATATATTTT. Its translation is CASSLVAGAGNTIYF.